What follows describes a single T cell receptor (beta chain). V was clipped by 6 bases and J by 8 bases; unmatched bases: 10. Looked up from germline, CDR1 is DFQATT and CDR2 is SNEGSKA (reference sequence). The CDR3 has 15 amino acids. This sample was included in a study of identical twins. TCRdb redid the calling of the 5' RACE reads with MiXCR, one entry per CDR3 protein. This sample carries 1.5 million or so distinct CDR3 sequences, less than 40% of them seen once, and the ten largest clones take 0.27%. The chain recombines TRBV20-1 with TRBJ2-1; 13 bases are a match to TRBD2. The clonotype was recovered from a newborn girl in good health. Sequencing input: cord blood. CDR3 coding DNA: TGCAGTGCCGACCCGGGGACTAGCGGGGCCGATGAGCAGTTCTTC. As protein: CSADPGTSGADEQFF.